Given below is one TCR beta chain in context. These data belong to a study of OX40 agonist ivuxolimab in advanced cancers. Study overall: Dose-escalation subjects each had hepatocellular carcinoma, melanoma, renal cell or head and neck cancer. Three individuals attained partial responses, comprising one hepatocellular carcinoma case and two cutaneous melanoma cases.

TCRdb's table, derived via immunoSEQ multiplex PCR, lists solely in-frame clones and lacks some. Of tens of thousands of clones in the sample, more than 80% were seen once. Germline CDR1 ENHRY, CDR2 SYGVKD. V gave up 4 bases and J gave up 1 base; unmatched junction bases: 4. This CDR3 spans 17 amino acids. This material consisted of CD4+ or CD8+ T cells sorted from blood, taken in a trial of the OX40 agonist ivuxolimab. The source of this sequence is an adult with an advanced solid tumor such as melanoma, head and neck, liver or kidney cancer. The rearrangement joins TRBV10-3 to TRBJ2-5, with TRBD2 identical over 15 bases. The CDR3 coding sequence is TGTGCCATCAGTGGGACTAGCGGGGGGGTACTCCAAGAGACCCAGTACTTC. It is translated as CAISGTSGGVLQETQYF.